This entry lists 8 T cell receptor beta chains sequenced from one sample in a study of shared clonotypes between healthy human individuals. Produced via immunoSEQ multiplex PCR; TCRdb's table is partial and in-frame only. The sample shows about 520,000 clones, more than 75% of them seen only once. The sequenced sample consisted of PBMCs. All receptors come from a woman in her thirties or forties in good health. Some clones in this sample may be carry-over from other donors' samples.

This clone came up a few times. A read error is likely, as this CDR3 ends without the conserved phenylalanine or tryptophan. The J gene is TRBJ1-1, the V gene TRBV30; no definite D call. The CDR3 consists of 13 residues. The germline V and J ends were trimmed by 4 bases and 1 base, with 10 bases remaining between them. Germline V gene data show CDR1 as GTSNPN and CDR2 as SVGIG (reference sequence). The CDR3 loop is CAWTVHPNTEAFS. DNA for the CDR3: TGTGCCTGGACAGTTCACCCGAACACTGAAGCTTTCTCT.

The V and J genes are TRBV29-1 and TRBJ1-2; D perhaps matches TRBD1 (5 bases). There are 12 residues in the CDR3. Germline-derived CDR1 and CDR2 are SQVTM and ANQGSEA. The V end lost 6 bases, the J end lost 1 base, and 9 bases lay between the germline ends. The CDR3: CSVGELNYGYTF. CDR3 DNA sequence: TGCAGCGTGGGGGAACTTAACTATGGCTACACCTTC.

V gene TRBV19 combines with J gene TRBJ2-3; 16 nucleotides match TRBD2. The germline V gene encodes CDR1 LNHDA and CDR2 SQIVND (reference sequence). This CDR3 contains 17 residues. V dropped 4 bases and J dropped 4; count of bases not matched to a gene: 5. The CDR3 protein is CASSTPGLAGGADTQYF. CDR3 sequence (DNA): TGTGCCAGTAGTACCCCGGGACTAGCGGGAGGGGCAGATACGCAGTATTTT.

The chain joins TRBV18 to TRBJ1-2; tentatively, D is TRBD1 (5 bases). The V and J ends lost 4 bases and 0 bases respectively, with 9 bases between them. Germline-derived CDR1 and CDR2 are KGHSH and LQKENI. The CDR3 extends over 14 amino acids. CDR3 nucleotides: TGTGCCAGCTCACGACAGTCCTCTAACTATGGCTACACCTTC. Its protein is CASSRQSSNYGYTF.

This clone turned up a few times. The J gene is TRBJ1-1, the V gene TRBV9; 8 bases are shared with TRBD1. CDR1 and CDR2 from the germline V gene are SGDLS and YYNGEE. This CDR3 region has 14 residues. V shed 4 bases, J shed 11 bases, and the junction held 13 bases outside the gene matches. CDR3 in DNA: TGTGCCAGCAGCTCCGGACAGGGCTCGGCGATGGCTTTCTTT. Amino acids: CASSSGQGSAMAFF.

The chain has TRBV4-2 and TRBJ2-2, with no clear D. The CDR3 has 14 residues. Trimming took off 1 base at V and 2 bases at J, with 5 bases between the two ends. Germline CDR1 is LGHNA and CDR2 is YNFKEQ. The CDR3: CASSQVANTGELFF. The CDR3 DNA follows: TGTGCCAGCAGCCAAGTGGCTAACACCGGGGAGCTGTTTTTT.

This clone has just a few counts. The chain joins TRBV6-5 to TRBJ2-1; TRBD1 is a possible D gene (7 bases). The V gene lost 2 bases and the J gene lost 8 bases, with 10 bases spanning the gap. Germline V gives CDR1 MNHEY, CDR2 SVGAGI. The CDR3 is 13 amino acids. The CDR3 region has the DNA TGTGCCAGCAGTTACCGCAGGGGGGATGAGCAGTTCTTC. Translated, it gives CASSYRRGDEQFF.

This clone was seen only once. The chain combines TRBV28 with TRBJ2-7; 7 bases are shared with TRBD1. The length of the CDR3 is 16 residues. Germline CDR1 and CDR2: MDHEN and SYDVKM. Unmatched junction bases numbered 10, after V lost 5 bases and J lost 0 bases. Here the CDR3 DNA reads TGTGCCAGCAGTCCCGCCCCAGGGACAGACTCCTACGAGCAGTACTTC. It codes for CASSPAPGTDSYEQYF.